Listed below are T cell receptor beta chains from one sample, sequenced in a study of T cell responses to AZD1222 COVID-19 vaccine. Assay: immunoSEQ multiplex PCR; the TCRdb copy retains only in-frame clones and omits some. The data hold over 90,000 clones, with roughly 83% observed a single time. This material consisted of peripheral blood, taken on day 0 of AZD1222 vaccination. These receptors came from an adult in good health. Each CDR3 is given with its conserved first and last residue. The D gene is left open where the match is weak. A row's size may be missing; if present it is once, few, many or a size class.

abundance,len,d_gene,v_gene,j_gene,CDR3nt,CDR3aa
NA,14,NA,TRBV9,TRBJ1-6,TGTGCCAGCAGCGTAGCAGGGGCAGGGTCACCCCTCCACTTT,CASSVAGAGSPLHF
NA,15,TRBD1,TRBV25-1,TRBJ1-4,TGTGCCAGCAGTGCTTCTGACAGGGTCGACGAAAAACTGTTTTTT,CASSASDRVDEKLFF
NA,12,NA,TRBV11-3,TRBJ1-2,TGTGCCAGCAGCCCGGACAGTTATGGCTACACCTTC,CASSPDSYGYTF
NA,14,TRBD1,TRBV5-1,TRBJ2-2,TGCGCCAGCAGCGAACAGGGGAGCACCGGGGAGCTGTTTTTT,CASSEQGSTGELFF
NA,13,NA,TRBV12-3/TRBV12-4,TRBJ2-5,TGTGCCAGCAGTCTGGACCACCAAGAGACCCAGTACTTC,CASSLDHQETQYF
few,16,NA,TRBV18,TRBJ1-4,TGTGCCAGCAAACGAGGGGACGCCGGTTCGGGTGAAAAACTGTTTTTT,CASKRGDAGSGEKLFF
NA,16,NA,TRBV4-3,TRBJ2-1,TGCGCCAGCAGCCAAGGTAGTCGGGAAAGTTACAATGAGCAGTTCTTC,CASSQGSRESYNEQFF
NA,15,NA,TRBV9,TRBJ1-1,TGTGCCAGCAGCGTAGATCCGGGTATGAACACTGAAGCTTTCTTT,CASSVDPGMNTEAFF
NA,15,TRBD1,TRBV5-4,TRBJ1-6,TGTGCCAGCAGCGGGGCGGACAGGCTTAATTCACCCCTCCACTTT,CASSGADRLNSPLHF
NA,12,NA,TRBV29-1,TRBJ1-2,TGCAGCGTTGTGGAGGGGAACTATGGCTACACCTTC,CSVVEGNYGYTF
NA,14,TRBD1,TRBV4-3,TRBJ2-7,TGCGCCAGCAGCCAAGATACAGGGGGTCGGGAGCAGTACTTC,CASSQDTGGREQYF
NA,14,TRBD1,TRBV7-8,TRBJ1-4,TGTGCCAGCAGCTTATCGGGACAGGGTGAAAAACTGTTTTTT,CASSLSGQGEKLFF
NA,15,TRBD2,TRBV10-3,TRBJ2-1,TGTGCCATCAGTGGGAGCGGGGGGTCCCCTAATGAGCAGTTCTTC,CAISGSGGSPNEQFF
few,15,NA,TRBV6-5,TRBJ1-1,TGTGCCAGCAGCTCCGGGGGGGGCCCCTTCACTGAAGCTTTCTTT,CASSSGGGPFTEAFF
NA,13,TRBD2,TRBV20-1,TRBJ2-7,TGCAGTGCTAGTCGGCGGGAGTGGTACGAGCAGTACTTC,CSASRREWYEQYF
few,15,NA,TRBV4-2,TRBJ1-6,TGTGCCAGCAGCCAAGACCGGGCTGATAATTCACCCCTCCACTTT,CASSQDRADNSPLHF
NA,13,TRBD1,TRBV11-2,TRBJ2-2,TGTGCCAGCAACAACGACAGGGCCGGGGAGCTGTTTTTT,CASNNDRAGELFF
NA,15,NA,TRBV6-2/TRBV6-3,TRBJ1-1,TGTGCCAGCAGCCGACAGGCGGTAGCTGCCGCTGAAGCTTTCTTT,CASSRQAVAAAEAFF
NA,10,NA,TRBV20-1,TRBJ1-1,TGCAGTGCTAAGGGGGGTGAAGCTTTCTTT,CSAKGGEAFF
NA,14,TRBD1,TRBV6-5,TRBJ1-1,TGTGCCACCAGTCCCTACAGGGGGAACACTGAAGCTTTCTTT,CATSPYRGNTEAFF
once,14,TRBD1,TRBV9,TRBJ1-1,TGTGCCAGCAGCCCCGGGACAGTCGGTACTGAAGCTTTCTTT,CASSPGTVGTEAFF
NA,12,NA,TRBV6-5,TRBJ1-2,TGTGCCAGCAGTTGGAAAGATTATGGCTACACCTTC,CASSWKDYGYTF
NA,17,TRBD1,TRBV7-9,TRBJ1-5,TGTGCCAGCAGCCATACAGGGGACCCTGACGGAGGGCAGCCCCAGCATTTT,CASSHTGDPDGGQPQHF
NA,15,NA,TRBV2,TRBJ1-3,TGTGCCAGCAGTGCCCACGGGGGGCCGGGAAACACCATATATTTT,CASSAHGGPGNTIYF
few,12,NA,TRBV12-3/TRBV12-4,TRBJ2-7,TGTGCCAGCAGTTTCCAATCCTACGAGCAGTACTTC,CASSFQSYEQYF